The present entry profiles one T cell receptor beta chain with its context. Its antigen is currently unknown. The entry originates in a study of CD8+CD57+ T cells in acquired aplastic anemia. Across the study: Sorted cells (CD4+ and CD8+) yielded DNA amounts that averaged 3.2 ug. Findings of the study overall: There were 25 to 30 CD8+ CDR3 sequences that occurred in both patients and controls.

This CDR3 region has 15 residues. CDR1 is LNHNV and CDR2 is YYDKDF in the germline V gene (reference sequence). V lost 0 bases, J lost 7 bases, and 13 bases lay in between. It was patients with CD8+CD57+ cell expansion by flow cytometry who were chosen for sequencing. Each patient had severe acquired aplastic anemia. Blood came from patients not yet given any therapy. CDR3 and TCR beta VDJ profiling relied on genomic DNA as the template. TCRdb fed the reads into MiXCR, producing one record per CDR3 protein. The sample contains just over 150,000 distinct CDR3 sequences, 40% to 60% of which appear only once.

The sequencing input was sorted CD4+, CD8+, or CD8+CD57+ T cells (not recorded which) from PBMCs. The receptor's source is a human donor with aplastic anemia. The gene calls are TRBV15 and TRBJ1-5; a possible D gene is TRBD1 (5 bases). CDR3 coding DNA: TGTGCCACCAGCAGAGATGACAGAGGTGTACAGCCCCAGCATTTT. It encodes CATSRDDRGVQPQHF.